The table lists the clone carrying this T cell receptor (beta chain) with a few counts. This sample stems from a study of blood T cells in healthy people across ages. Using a J-beta primer mix together with a sample-barcoded 5' primer, a second PCR was run for about 6 to 12 cycles. TCRdb passed the 5' RACE reads through MiXCR, listing each CDR3 protein once. The profile shows about 800,000 distinct CDR3 sequences, 20% to 25% of them singletons. This sample was also put to use in a study of T cells of mothers and their children.

Sequenced sample: blood. This clonotype originated in a boy aged 5-17 years in good health.

CDR3 coding DNA: TGCAGTGCTAGGACAGCCGGGGCCAACGTCCTGACTTTC. It translates to CSARTAGANVLTF. The J gene is TRBJ2-6, the V gene TRBV20-1, with D tentatively TRBD1 (5 bases). The V end lost 3 bases, the J end lost 4 bases, and 7 bases lay between the germline ends. CDR1 and CDR2 (germline): DFQATT, SNEGSKA (reference sequence). The CDR3 is 13 amino acids.